The text below deals with one T cell receptor beta chain. The data originate from a study of tumour-infiltrating T cells in Burkitt lymphoma. About the research overall: Survival, overall and progression-free, tracked with productive clonality.

Germline values: CDR1 LNHNV, CDR2 YYDKDF (reference sequence). Trimming shortened V by 1 base and J by 2 bases, and 9 bases separated the two germline ends. This CDR3 is 14 amino acids long. TCRdb's copy holds only in-frame clones and misses some; the assay was immunoSEQ multiplex PCR. The sample carries around 15,000 clones, 80% recorded once. The specimen was tumor tissue. This chain links TRBV15 with TRBJ2-7; possibly TRBD1 for D (5 bases). This TCR was sampled from a human donor with diffuse large B-cell lymphoma. As DNA, the CDR3 is TGTGCCACCAGCAGAGTGGGGCCCCCCTACGAGCAGTACTTC. It yields the protein CATSRVGPPYEQYF.